This T cell receptor (beta chain) was identified during a study of radiotherapy plus CTLA-4 blockade in lung cancer. Background on the study: Objective response was observed in about 19% of patients, and disease control in approximately 33%. Study results and limitations: TCR clones of tumor origin grew in blood after radiotherapy plus ipilimumab.

The CDR3 spans 16 residues. Germline V gives CDR1 KGHSH, CDR2 LQKENI. V was trimmed by 5 bases and J by 3 bases, leaving 17 bases between them. Focal radiation was given together with CTLA-4 blockade (ipilimumab) to patients with chemo-refractory metastatic non-small-cell lung cancer. Here immunoSEQ multiplex PCR was the method, and the copy in TCRdb shows in-frame clones only, minus some. The top ten clones hold more than 20% of a sample with 90,000 to 100,000 clones, roughly 85% of them seen once. Notes on this clone: Its specificity is not known.

The chain employs TRBV18 and TRBJ1-5; D remains unclear. This sample comprised peripheral blood, obtained from a patient treated with radiotherapy plus ipilimumab. The sequence came from a human donor with non-small cell lung cancer that progressed on radiotherapy plus ipilimumab. The DNA of the CDR3 is TGTGCCAGCTCAAAATCCGCTGGGTTTAACAATCAGCCCCAGCATTTT. Amino acids: CASSKSAGFNNQPQHF.